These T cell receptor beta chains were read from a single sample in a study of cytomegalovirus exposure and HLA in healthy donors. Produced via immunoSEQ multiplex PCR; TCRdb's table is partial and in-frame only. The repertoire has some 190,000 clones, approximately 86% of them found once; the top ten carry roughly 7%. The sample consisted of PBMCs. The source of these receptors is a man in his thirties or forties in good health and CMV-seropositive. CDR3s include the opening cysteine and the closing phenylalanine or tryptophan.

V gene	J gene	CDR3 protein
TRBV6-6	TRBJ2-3	CASSKGQRAYTDTQYF
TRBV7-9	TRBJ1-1	CASSLEVWGTEAFF
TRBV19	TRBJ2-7	CASTGQTRDSYEQYF
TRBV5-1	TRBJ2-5	CASSLTPPWQETQYF
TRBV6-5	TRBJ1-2	CASSKLRGANYGYTF
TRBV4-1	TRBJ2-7	CASSQASGTSSYEQYF
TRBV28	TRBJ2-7	CAAERDSPRQQYF
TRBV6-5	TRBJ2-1	CASSSRDRVNEQFF
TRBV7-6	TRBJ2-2	CASSSPSGGAGELFF
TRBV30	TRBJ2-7	CAWSPDRLSYEQYF
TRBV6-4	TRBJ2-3	CASSDGGASTDTQYF
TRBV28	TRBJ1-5	CASSLGTGQGSQHF
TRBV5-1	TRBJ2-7	CASSSGGATFYEQYF
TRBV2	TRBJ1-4	CASRDRITTNEKLFF
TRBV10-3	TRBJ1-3	CAIRPASGNTIYF
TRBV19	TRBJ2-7	CASSPGTATYEQYF
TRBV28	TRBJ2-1	CASSWTSDEQFF
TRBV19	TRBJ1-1	CASSIELNTEAFF
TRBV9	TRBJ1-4	CASSVGGGTRLFF
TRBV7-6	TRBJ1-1	CASSLGLGADTEAFF
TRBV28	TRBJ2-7	CASSFLLAEGQYF
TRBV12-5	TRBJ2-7	CASGFGPHEQYF
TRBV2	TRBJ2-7	CASSLGGGPYEQYF
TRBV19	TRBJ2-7	CASSIQGGGEQYF
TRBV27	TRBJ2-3	CASSLTGPSTDTQYF
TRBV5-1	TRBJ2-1	CASSLRYNEQFF
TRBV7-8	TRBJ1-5	CASTKEGGGQPQHF